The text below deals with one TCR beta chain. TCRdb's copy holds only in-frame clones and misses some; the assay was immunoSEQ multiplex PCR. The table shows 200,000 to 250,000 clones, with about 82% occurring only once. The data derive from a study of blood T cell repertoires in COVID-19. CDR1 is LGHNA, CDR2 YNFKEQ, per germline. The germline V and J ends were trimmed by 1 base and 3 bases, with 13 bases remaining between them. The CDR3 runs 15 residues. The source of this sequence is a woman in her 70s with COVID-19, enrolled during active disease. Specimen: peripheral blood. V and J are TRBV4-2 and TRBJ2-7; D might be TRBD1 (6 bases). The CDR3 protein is CASSQGFSTGYEQYF. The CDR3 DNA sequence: TGTGCCAGCAGCCAAGGCTTCTCGACAGGCTACGAGCAGTACTTC.